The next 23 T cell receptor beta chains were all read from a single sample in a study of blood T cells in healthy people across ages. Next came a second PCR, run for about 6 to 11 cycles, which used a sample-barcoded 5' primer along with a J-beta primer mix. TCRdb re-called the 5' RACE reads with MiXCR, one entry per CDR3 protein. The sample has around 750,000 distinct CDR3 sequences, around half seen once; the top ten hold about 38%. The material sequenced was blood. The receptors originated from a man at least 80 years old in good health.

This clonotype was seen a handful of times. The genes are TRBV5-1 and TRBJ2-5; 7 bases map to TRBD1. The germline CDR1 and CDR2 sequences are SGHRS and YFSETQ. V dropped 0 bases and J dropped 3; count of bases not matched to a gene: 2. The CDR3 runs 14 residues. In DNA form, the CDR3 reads TGCGCCAGCAGCTTGGAAACAGGGGAAGAGACCCAGTACTTC. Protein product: CASSLETGEETQYF.

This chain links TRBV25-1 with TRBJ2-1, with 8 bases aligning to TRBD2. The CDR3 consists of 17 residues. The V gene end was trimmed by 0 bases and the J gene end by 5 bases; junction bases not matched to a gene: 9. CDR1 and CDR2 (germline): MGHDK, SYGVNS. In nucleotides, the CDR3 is TGTGCCAGCAGTGAATACGGGGGGGGAGCTAAGAACAATGAGCAGTTCTTC. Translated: CASSEYGGGAKNNEQFF.

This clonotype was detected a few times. The DNA for the CDR3 is TGTGCCAGCAGCTTAGACCTCGGGGCCTATGGCTACACCTTC. As protein: CASSLDLGAYGYTF. The gene calls are TRBV7-2 and TRBJ1-2; TRBD1 is a possible D gene (5 bases). This CDR3 has 14 residues. Germline V gene lookup returns CDR1 SGHTA and CDR2 FQGNSA. Trimming pared 1 base from V and 4 bases from J, leaving 10 bases between.

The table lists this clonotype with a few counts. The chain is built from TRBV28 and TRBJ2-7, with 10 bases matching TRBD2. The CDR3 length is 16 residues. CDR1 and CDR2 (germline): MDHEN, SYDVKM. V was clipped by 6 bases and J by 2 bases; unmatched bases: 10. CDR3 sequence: CASSDLSGRTPYEQYF. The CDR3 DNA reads TGTGCCAGCAGCGATCTTAGCGGGAGGACCCCCTACGAGCAGTACTTC.

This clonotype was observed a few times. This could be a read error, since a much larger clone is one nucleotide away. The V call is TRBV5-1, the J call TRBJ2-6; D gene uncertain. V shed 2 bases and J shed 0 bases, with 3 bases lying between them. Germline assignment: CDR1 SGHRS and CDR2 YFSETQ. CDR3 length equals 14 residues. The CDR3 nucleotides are TGCGCCAGCAGCTTTGACTCTGGGGCCAACGTCCTGACTTTC. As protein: CASSFDSGANVLTF.

The CDR3 DNA is TGTGCCAGCAGCAGTCCCGGGACAGAGAATGAAAAACTGTTTTTT. Translated: CASSSPGTENEKLFF. The genes are TRBV21-1 and TRBJ1-4; whether TRBD1, the table's D call, matches the DNA was not checked. TRBV21-1 is a known pseudogene. This CDR3 is built from 15 residues.

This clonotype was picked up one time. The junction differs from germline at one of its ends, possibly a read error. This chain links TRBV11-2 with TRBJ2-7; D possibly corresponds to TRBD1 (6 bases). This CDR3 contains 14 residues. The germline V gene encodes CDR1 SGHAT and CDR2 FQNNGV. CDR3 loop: CASSVEDSSYEQYF. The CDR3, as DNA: TGTGCCAGCAGCGTAGAGGACAGTAGCTACGAGCAGTACTTC.

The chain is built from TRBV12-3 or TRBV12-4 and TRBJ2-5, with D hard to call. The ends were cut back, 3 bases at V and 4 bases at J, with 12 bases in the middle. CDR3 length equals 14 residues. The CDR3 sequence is CASSFVRVGETQYF. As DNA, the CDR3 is TGTGCCAGCAGTTTCGTTAGGGTCGGAGAGACCCAGTACTTC.

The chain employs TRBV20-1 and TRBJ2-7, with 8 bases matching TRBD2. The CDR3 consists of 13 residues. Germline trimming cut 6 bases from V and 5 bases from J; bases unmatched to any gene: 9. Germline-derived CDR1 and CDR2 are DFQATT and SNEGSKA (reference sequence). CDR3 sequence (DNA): TGCAGTGCCCAGCGGGAGTTTTCCCACGAGCAGTACTTC. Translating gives CSAQREFSHEQYF.

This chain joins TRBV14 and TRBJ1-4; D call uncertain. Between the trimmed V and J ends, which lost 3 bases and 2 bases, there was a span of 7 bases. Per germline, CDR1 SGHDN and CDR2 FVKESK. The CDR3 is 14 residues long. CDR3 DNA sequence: TGTGCCAGCAGCCACCGAGGGACTAATGAAAAACTGTTTTTT. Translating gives CASSHRGTNEKLFF.

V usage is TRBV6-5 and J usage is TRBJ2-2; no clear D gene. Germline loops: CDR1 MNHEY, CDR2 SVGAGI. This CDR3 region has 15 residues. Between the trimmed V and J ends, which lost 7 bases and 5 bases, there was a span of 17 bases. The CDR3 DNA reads TGTGCCAGCACCCATTTCCGTGGGCGGACCGGGGAGCTGTTTTTT. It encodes CASTHFRGRTGELFF.

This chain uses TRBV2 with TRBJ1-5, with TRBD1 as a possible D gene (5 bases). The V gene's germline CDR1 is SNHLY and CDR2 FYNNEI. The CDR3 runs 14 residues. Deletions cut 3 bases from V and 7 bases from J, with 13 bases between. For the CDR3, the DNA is TGTGCCAGCAGTGATTTTCGGGGGGAACAGCCCCAGCATTTT. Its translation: CASSDFRGEQPQHF. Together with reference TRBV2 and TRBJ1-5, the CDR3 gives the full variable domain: EPEVTQTPSHQVTQMGQEVILRCVPISNHLYFYWYRQILGQKVEFLVSFYNNEISEKSEIFDDQFSVERPDGSNFTLKIRSTKLEDSAMYFCASSDFRGEQPQHFGDGTRLSIL.

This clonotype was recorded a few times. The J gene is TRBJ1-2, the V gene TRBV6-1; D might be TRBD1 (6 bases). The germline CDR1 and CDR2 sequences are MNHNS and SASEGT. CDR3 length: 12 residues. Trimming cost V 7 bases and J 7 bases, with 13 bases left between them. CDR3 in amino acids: CASILGAGGYTF. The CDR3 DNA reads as TGTGCCAGCATCCTGGGGGCGGGTGGCTACACCTTC.

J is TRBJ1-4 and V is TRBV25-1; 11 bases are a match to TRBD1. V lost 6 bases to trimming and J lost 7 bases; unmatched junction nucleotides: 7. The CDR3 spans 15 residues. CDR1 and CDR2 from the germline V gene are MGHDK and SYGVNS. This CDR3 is CASRRGDRGSEKLFF. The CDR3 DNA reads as TGTGCCAGCAGGAGGGGGGACAGGGGGAGTGAAAAACTGTTTTTT.

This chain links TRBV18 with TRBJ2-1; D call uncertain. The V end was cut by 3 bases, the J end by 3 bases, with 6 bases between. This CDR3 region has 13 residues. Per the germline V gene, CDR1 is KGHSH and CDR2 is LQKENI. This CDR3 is CASSPAGYNEQFF. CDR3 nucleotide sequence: TGTGCCAGCTCACCTGCAGGCTACAATGAGCAGTTCTTC.

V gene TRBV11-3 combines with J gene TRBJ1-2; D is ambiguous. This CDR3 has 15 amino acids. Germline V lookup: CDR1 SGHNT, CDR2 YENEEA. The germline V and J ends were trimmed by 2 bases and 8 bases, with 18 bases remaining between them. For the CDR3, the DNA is TGTGCCAGCAGCTTAAAACAGCAACCACCGTTCGGCTACACCTTC. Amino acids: CASSLKQQPPFGYTF.

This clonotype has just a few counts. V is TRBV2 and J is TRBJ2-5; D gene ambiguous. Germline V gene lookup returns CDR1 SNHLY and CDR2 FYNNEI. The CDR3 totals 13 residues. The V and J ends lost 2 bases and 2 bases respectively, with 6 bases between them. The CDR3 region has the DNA TGTGCCAGCAGTGAAAACTTACAAGAGACCCAGTACTTC. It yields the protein CASSENLQETQYF.

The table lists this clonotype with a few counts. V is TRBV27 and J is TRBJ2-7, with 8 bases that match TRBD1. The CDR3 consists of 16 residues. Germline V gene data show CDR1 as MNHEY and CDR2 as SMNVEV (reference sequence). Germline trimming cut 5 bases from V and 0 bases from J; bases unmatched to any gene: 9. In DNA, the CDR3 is TGTGCCAGCAGTACAGGACCGGACAGGGACTCCTACGAGCAGTACTTC. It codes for CASSTGPDRDSYEQYF.

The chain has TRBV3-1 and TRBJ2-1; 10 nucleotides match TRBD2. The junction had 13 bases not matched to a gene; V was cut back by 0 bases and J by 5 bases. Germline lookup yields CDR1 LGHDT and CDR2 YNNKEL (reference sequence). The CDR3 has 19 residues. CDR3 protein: CASSQEVILLAGADNEQFF. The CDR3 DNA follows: TGTGCCAGCAGCCAAGAAGTAATCTTGCTAGCGGGAGCCGACAATGAGCAGTTCTTC.

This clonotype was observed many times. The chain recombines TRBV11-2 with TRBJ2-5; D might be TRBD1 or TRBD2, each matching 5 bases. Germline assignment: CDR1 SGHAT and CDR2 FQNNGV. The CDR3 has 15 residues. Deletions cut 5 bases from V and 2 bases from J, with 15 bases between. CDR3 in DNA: TGTGCCAGCAGCCCCCGCCGGGACCCGCAAGAGACCCAGTACTTC. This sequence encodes CASSPRRDPQETQYF.

The CDR3 loop reads CASSVRAKNAAGELFF. CDR3 sequence (DNA): TGTGCCAGCAGCGTTCGCGCCAAAAACGCCGCCGGGGAGCTGTTTTTT. This chain uses TRBV9 with TRBJ2-2; D remains ambiguous. V lost 2 bases to trimming and J lost 6 bases, with 17 bases between them. Germline lookup yields CDR1 SGDLS and CDR2 YYNGEE. The CDR3 has 16 residues.

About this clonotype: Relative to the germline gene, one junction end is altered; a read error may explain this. In DNA, the CDR3 is TGTGCCGGCAGCCCCCGACGTAGGGGCAGGGACTATGGCTACACCTTC. Encoded protein: CAGSPRRRGRDYGYTF. The chain combines TRBV5-6 with TRBJ1-2, with D tentatively TRBD1 (5 bases). Germline assignment: CDR1 SGHDT and CDR2 YYEEEE. The CDR3 is made up of 16 amino acids.

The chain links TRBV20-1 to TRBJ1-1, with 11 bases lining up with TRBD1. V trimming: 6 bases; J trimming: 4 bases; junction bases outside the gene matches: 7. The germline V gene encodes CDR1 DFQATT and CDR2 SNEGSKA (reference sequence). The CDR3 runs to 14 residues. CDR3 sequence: CSARTGTGGTEAFF. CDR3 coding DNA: TGCAGTGCCAGGACCGGGACAGGGGGCACTGAAGCTTTCTTT.